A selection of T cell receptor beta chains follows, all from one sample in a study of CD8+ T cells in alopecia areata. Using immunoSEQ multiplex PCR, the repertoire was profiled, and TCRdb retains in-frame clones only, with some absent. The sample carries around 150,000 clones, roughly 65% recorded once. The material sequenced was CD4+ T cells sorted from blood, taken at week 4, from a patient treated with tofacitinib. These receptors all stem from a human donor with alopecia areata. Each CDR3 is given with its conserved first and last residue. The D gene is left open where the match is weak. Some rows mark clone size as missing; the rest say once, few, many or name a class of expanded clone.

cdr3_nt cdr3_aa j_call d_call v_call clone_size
TGTGCCAGCAGCCGCCGGGACCTTAATGAGCAGTTCTTC CASSRRDLNEQFF TRBJ2-1 - TRBV7-9 -
TGTGCCTGGAATAAGGATTGGAACACTGAAGCTTTCTTT CAWNKDWNTEAFF TRBJ1-1 - TRBV30 -
TGCGCCAGCAGCCATAAAGAGGGACTAGCTTCCGAGCAGTACTTC CASSHKEGLASEQYF TRBJ2-7 TRBD2 TRBV4-1 -
TGTGCCACCAGCAGAGGGACCGCGGACAATCAGCCCCAGCATTTT CATSRGTADNQPQHF TRBJ1-5 - TRBV15 -
TGTGCCTGGAGTTTCGACAGGGGAAGAACACCCCTCCACTTT CAWSFDRGRTPLHF TRBJ1-6 TRBD1 TRBV30 few
TGCAGCGTTGAAGCCGTTCGGGGGTCCGAGACCCAGTACTTC CSVEAVRGSETQYF TRBJ2-5 - TRBV29-1 -
TGCGCCAGCAGCGTGACCGGGACAGAAGAGACCCAGTACTTC CASSVTGTEETQYF TRBJ2-5 TRBD1 TRBV5-1 -
TGTGCCTGGAGCCACAGGGGGGGGTCCGGGGAGCTGTTTTTT CAWSHRGGSGELFF TRBJ2-2 - TRBV30 few
TGTGCCAGCAGCTTAATGGCAGCTGAGTACAATGAGCAGTTCTTC CASSLMAAEYNEQFF TRBJ2-1 - TRBV7-3 -
TGCAGCGTTGAAGTCGCTAACACTGAAGCTTTCTTT CSVEVANTEAFF TRBJ1-1 - TRBV29-1 -
TGTGCCAGCAGCGCCTCACAGGGGGCAAACACCGGGGAGCTGTTTTTT CASSASQGANTGELFF TRBJ2-2 TRBD1 TRBV9 -
TGTGCCATCAGTGGGGAGGGACGGGAGACCCAGTACTTC CAISGEGRETQYF TRBJ2-5 TRBD2 TRBV10-3 -
TGTGCCTGGACTGTAGGAGGTCATGAGCAGTTCTTC CAWTVGGHEQFF TRBJ2-1 - TRBV30 -
TGCAGCGTTGAACTCCCGGAGACCCAGTACTTC CSVELPETQYF TRBJ2-5 - TRBV29-1 -
TGTGCCAGCAGCCCCTGGGGAGGGGAAGCAGATACGCAGTATTTT CASSPWGGEADTQYF TRBJ2-3 TRBD2 TRBV7-2 few
TGTGCCTGGAGAACATTGAGGGGGTTAACCTACGAGCAGTACTTC CAWRTLRGLTYEQYF TRBJ2-7 - TRBV30 -
TGTGCCAGCAGCTCTGGGACAAGGGAAAATCAGCCCCAGCATTTT CASSSGTRENQPQHF TRBJ1-5 - TRBV7-2 many
TGCAGCGTTGCGGGGGTCACCTACGAGCAGTACTTC CSVAGVTYEQYF TRBJ2-7 - TRBV29-1 once
TGTGCCAGCAGTGTTCGGGAGGGGGGTTACGAGCAGTACTTC CASSVREGGYEQYF TRBJ2-7 TRBD2 TRBV6-1 -
TGTGCCTGGAGTTGGACAGGGGGCGGGAAGGACTACACCTTC CAWSWTGGGKDYTF TRBJ1-2 TRBD1 TRBV30 -
TGCGCCAGCAGCCTAGACCTTACCCCCAGTTCACCCCTCCACTTT CASSLDLTPSSPLHF TRBJ1-6 - TRBV4-3 -
TGTGCCAGCTCACCACGGCGCCTAGCGGGGGCCCAAGTCAAGCAGTACTTC CASSPRRLAGAQVKQYF TRBJ2-7 TRBD2 TRBV18 -
TGCGCCAGCAGCCAAGAGATAATCACAGATACGCAGTATTTT CASSQEIITDTQYF TRBJ2-3 - TRBV4-3 -
TGCGCCAGCAGCTCAGGACGGGGCTCCTACGAGCAGTACTTC CASSSGRGSYEQYF TRBJ2-7 - TRBV5-1 -
TGTGCCAGCAGCGTGGGACTAGCGGGCACAGATACGCAGTATTTT CASSVGLAGTDTQYF TRBJ2-3 TRBD2 TRBV7-9 -
TGCAGCGTTCTTTTTCCGGGCGAGCAGTACTTC CSVLFPGEQYF TRBJ2-7 - TRBV29-1 -
TGTGCCAGCAGCTTAGCCAGCTCCTACGAGCAGTACTTC CASSLASSYEQYF TRBJ2-7 - TRBV7-8 -
TGTGCCAGCAGCTTGGATATAGGGTTGTCAGGGGAGCTGTTTTTT CASSLDIGLSGELFF TRBJ2-2 - TRBV5-6 few
TGTGCCAGCAGCAGCACAGGGCAAGAGACCCAGTACTTC CASSSTGQETQYF TRBJ2-5 - TRBV10-3 -
TGCGCCAGCAGCCAAATGACTAGCGGGGGATCGTTTACGCAGTATTTT CASSQMTSGGSFTQYF TRBJ2-3 TRBD2 TRBV4-1 -
TGCGCCAGCGGGGGAACGGAGACCCAGTACTTC CASGGTETQYF TRBJ2-5 - TRBV4-1 -